The 10 T cell receptor beta chains reported below all come from one sample, sequenced in a study of naive and memory T cell subsets. Two oligonucleotides, mixed equimolar, formed the beta constant-region primer covering TRBC1 and TRBC2. In TCRdb, the UMI-ligation and nested PCR reads were re-called with MiXCR into one record per CDR3 protein. The table shows around 90,000 distinct CDR3 sequences, with over 7% occurring only once. The material sequenced was central memory CD4+ T cells from blood. The receptors derive from a human donor in good health.

Many counts were recorded for this clonotype. The rearrangement joins TRBV7-9 to TRBJ2-1; D might be TRBD1 (6 bases). Per the germline V gene, CDR1 is SEHNR and CDR2 is FQNEAQ (reference sequence). This CDR3 is 15 amino acids long. The V end was cut by 7 bases, the J end by 1 base, with 14 bases between. The CDR3 spells CASILTGTSYNEQFF. The CDR3 DNA is TGTGCCAGCATCCTAACAGGGACGTCCTACAATGAGCAGTTCTTC. Filled out from reference TRBV7-9 and TRBJ2-1, the complete variable domain reads DTGVSQNPRHKITKRGQNVTFRCDPISEHNRLYWYRQTLGQGPEFLTYFQNEAQLEKSRLLSDRFSAERPKGSFSTLEIQRTEQGDSAMYLCASILTGTSYNEQFFGPGTRLTVL.

This clonotype was counted many times. The rearrangement links TRBV7-2 to TRBJ2-3; the match to TRBD2 covers 8 bases. The CDR3 contains 18 residues. From germline, CDR1 is SGHTA and CDR2 FQGNSA. Trimming cost V 0 bases and J 3 bases; bases outside gene matches: 11. This CDR3 reads CASSLAHGSGRGTDTQYF. In nucleotides, the CDR3 is TGTGCCAGCAGCTTAGCGCACGGAAGCGGGAGAGGGACAGATACGCAGTATTTT.

This clonotype was found many times. This rearrangement joins TRBV6-5 to TRBJ2-7, with 7 bases aligning to TRBD1. Germline V gene sequence: CDR1 MNHEY, CDR2 SVGAGI. The junction had 7 bases not matched to a gene; V was cut back by 8 bases and J by 0 bases. This CDR3 comprises 14 residues. The CDR3 DNA reads TGTGCCAGCCGAGGCCGGGACAGCTCCTACGAGCAGTACTTC. It specifies CASRGRDSSYEQYF.

The table lists this clonotype with many counts. The gene calls are TRBV6-2 or TRBV6-3 and TRBJ1-2, with a possible D match to TRBD1 (5 bases). This CDR3 region has 14 residues. Germline V gene sequence: CDR1 MNHEY, CDR2 SVGEGT. With 4 bases removed from V and 6 bases from J, the gap between germline ends came to 15 bases. The CDR3 coding sequence is TGTGCCAGCAGTTCATTCCGGGGGTTGAATGGCTACACCTTC. Translation: CASSSFRGLNGYTF.

The chain combines TRBV7-2 with TRBJ1-2, with D unclear. The germline V gene encodes CDR1 SGHTA and CDR2 FQGNSA. Trimming removed 3 bases from V and 0 bases from J, with 8 bases in between. The length of the CDR3 is 14 residues. For the CDR3, the DNA is TGTGCCAGCAGCTTCGGGCAGGCTAACTATGGCTACACCTTC. Its translation is CASSFGQANYGYTF.

This clonotype was recorded a few times. This chain links TRBV28 with TRBJ2-1; 7 bases are a match to TRBD2. The CDR3 runs to 16 residues. Germline V gives CDR1 MDHEN, CDR2 SYDVKM. The J segment lost 8 bases and the V segment lost 6 bases, leaving 16 bases of the junction unmatched. DNA for the CDR3: TGTGCCAGCAGAGATACCGTCCGCGGGGGTGTCTATGAGCAGTTCTTC. Protein product: CASRDTVRGGVYEQFF.

This clonotype was recorded a few times. The chain carries TRBV7-9 and TRBJ2-7; D gene unclear. The CDR3 sequence is 14 residues long. The V gene lost 5 bases and the J gene lost 1 base, with 12 bases spanning the gap. CDR1 is SEHNR, CDR2 FQNEAQ, per germline (reference sequence). In nucleotides, the CDR3 is TGTGCCAGCAGCCAAGCCCTACCTTCCTACGAGCAGTACTTC. Translating it yields CASSQALPSYEQYF.

This clonotype was picked up many times. The gene calls are TRBV20-1 and TRBJ2-3; 7 nucleotides agree with TRBD2. This CDR3 is built from 16 residues. CDR1 and CDR2 (germline): DFQATT, SNEGSKA (reference sequence). V was pared by 0 bases and J by 2 bases, with 8 bases of the junction left unmatched. The CDR3 sequence: CSARELGRADTDTQYF. As DNA, the CDR3 is TGCAGTGCTAGAGAGTTAGGGAGGGCAGACACAGATACGCAGTATTTT.

This clonotype was observed many times. The rearrangement uses TRBV18 and TRBJ2-7; D remains unclear. The CDR3 length is 13 residues. Germline values: CDR1 KGHSH, CDR2 LQKENI. V was clipped by 6 bases and J by 7 bases, with 16 bases between them. The CDR3, as DNA: TGTGCCAGCTCTCGGTCACCGGCTGAAGAGCAGTACTTC. Its protein is CASSRSPAEEQYF. The full variable domain, rest sourced from reference TRBV18 and TRBJ2-7, is NAGVMQNPRHLVRRRGQEARLRCSPMKGHSHVYWYRQLPEEGLKFMVYLQKENIIDESGMPKERFSAEFPKEGPSILRIQQVVRGDSAAYFCASSRSPAEEQYFGPGTRLTVT.

Ten or more counts support this clonotype. This chain joins TRBV12-3 or TRBV12-4 and TRBJ2-1; 8 positions match TRBD2. V shed 3 bases and J 4 bases; nucleotides not matched to a gene: 8. The CDR3 loop spans 16 amino acids. The CDR3 bases are TGTGCCAGCAGTTTCTTCGGGACTAGTGGGTACAATGAGCAGTTCTTC. It translates to CASSFFGTSGYNEQFF.